This is a list of T cell receptor beta chains from one sample in a study of blood T cell repertoires in COVID-19. Generated by immunoSEQ multiplex PCR, the TCRdb table keeps only in-frame clones and is missing some. The sample consists of 25,000 to 30,000 clones, just over 90% of them appearing once. Sample: peripheral blood. These receptors were collected from a man aged 45-65 years with active COVID-19. Each CDR3 is given with its conserved first and last residue.

J	V	CDR3
TRBJ2-3	TRBV14	CASSQGRWRGEGDTQYF
TRBJ2-2	TRBV5-1	CASSGGQLSTGELFF
TRBJ1-2	TRBV5-1	CASSFPTGEGYTF
TRBJ1-4	TRBV5-5	CASSLGQGTNEKLFF
TRBJ2-7	TRBV29-1	CSVSGGSKYEQYF
TRBJ1-1	TRBV2	CASNLIPQASNTEAFF
TRBJ2-3	TRBV24-1	CATSDGPGGSTDTQYF
TRBJ2-1	TRBV12-5	CASANSGGALRFDEQFF
TRBJ2-1	TRBV18	CASSPQSASNEQFF
TRBJ2-1	TRBV5-6	CASSFWDWSYNEQFF
TRBJ2-2	TRBV28	CASTIPDRANTGELFF
TRBJ2-7	TRBV19	CASSPQGGPYEQYF
TRBJ2-5	TRBV11-3	CASSLRGEGGGETQYF
TRBJ2-2	TRBV19	CASSMTGINTGELFF
TRBJ2-7	TRBV28	CASGSTSGILDEQYF
TRBJ1-1	TRBV6-1	CASSEGVGTGWDTEAFF
TRBJ1-5	TRBV19	CASSIWGGADGGNQPQHF
TRBJ2-3	TRBV10-3	CATLGGAGSTDTQYF
TRBJ2-5	TRBV7-2	CASSRSGRGRARETQYF
TRBJ2-7	TRBV5-5	CASSLFASSYEQYF